This T cell receptor (beta chain) was retrieved from a study of T-cell memory formation after mild COVID-19. About the research overall: TCR clusters mostly belonged to single donors.

Overall study findings and caveats: Clones contracting day 15 to 85 were balanced CD4/CD8; later expanders leaned CD4+. Contracting CD4+ clones were located mainly in CM and EM, and CD8+ clones in EMRA.

This clonotype has a handful of counts. The antigen is unknown. TCRdb redid the calling of the 5' RACE reads with MiXCR, one entry per CDR3 protein. Here the sample spans some 350,000 distinct CDR3 sequences, 10% to 15% being singletons. This TCR came from a young man who had mild COVID-19 (a few samples of this study predate the infection). Cell type and time point are not known. Source material: PBMCs or a T cell subset sorted from them (not recorded which).

This CDR3 reads CSVPGRDNYGYTF. The CDR3, as DNA: TGCAGCGTTCCAGGCAGGGATAACTATGGCTACACCTTC. The chain recombines TRBV29-1 with TRBJ1-2, with a weak D call TRBD1 (5 bases). V lost 5 bases, J lost 1 base, and 11 bases lay in between. This CDR3 comprises 13 residues. Per germline, CDR1 SQVTM and CDR2 ANQGSEA.